A single sample gave rise to the 31 T cell receptor beta chains below, sequenced in a study of cytomegalovirus exposure and HLA in healthy donors (dated by TCRdb to the late 2010s). Library generation was performed with the immunoSEQ multiplex PCR assay. The multiplex PCR relied on a mix of 60 forward primers for TCR Vbeta segments and 13 reverse primers for TCR Jbeta segments. What TCRdb holds here is the immuneACCESS table cut down to in-frame rearrangements. Part of the clones is not present; checked against another copy, under half of the missing clones reflect an unresolved V gene, and the others are unexplained. Here the sample has over 150,000 clones; 65% to 90% occur a single time. The ten largest clones take up around 10% of the sample. Sequencing used PBMCs. These receptors all stem from a man over 45 in good health and CMV-seropositive.

V and J are TRBV5-1 and TRBJ1-2; 7 bases align to TRBD1. CDR3 length: 14 residues. Germline values: CDR1 SGHRS, CDR2 YFSETQ. V dropped 4 bases and J dropped 3; count of bases not matched to a gene: 6. The CDR3, as DNA: TGCGCCAGCAGCCCCCGACAGGGCGACTATGGCTACACCTTC. Translation: CASSPRQGDYGYTF.

This clone was detected only once. The V and J genes are TRBV7-9 and TRBJ1-1; D remains unclear. The CDR3 runs 14 residues. V lost 0 bases to trimming and J lost 2 bases, with 7 bases between them. Germline values: CDR1 SEHNR, CDR2 FQNEAQ (reference sequence). The DNA for the CDR3 is TGTGCCAGCAGCTTAGCCCAACAAAACACTGAAGCTTTCTTT. It yields the protein CASSLAQQNTEAFF. Looking up the rest from reference TRBV7-9 and TRBJ1-1 gives the full variable domain: DTGVSQNPRHKITKRGQNVTFRCDPISEHNRLYWYRQTLGQGPEFLTYFQNEAQLEKSRLLSDRFSAERPKGSFSTLEIQRTEQGDSAMYLCASSLAQQNTEAFFGQGTRLTVV.

V gene TRBV9 combines with J gene TRBJ2-2, with 8 positions matching TRBD2. Germline V CDR1 and CDR2: SGDLS, YYNGEE. This CDR3 comprises 16 residues. Trimming at V came to 3 bases and at J to 5 bases, leaving 9 bases not matched to a gene. CDR3 sequence: CASSAGGTAITGELFF. The CDR3 DNA is TGTGCCAGCAGCGCGGGGGGGACCGCCATTACCGGGGAGCTGTTTTTT.

This CDR3 is CASSLYPDRSTSGNTIYF. The DNA of the CDR3 is TGCGCCAGCAGCCTTTACCCAGACAGGAGTACCTCTGGAAACACCATATATTTT. The chain combines TRBV4-1 with TRBJ1-3, with TRBD1 as a possible D gene (6 bases). Trimming left V 4 bases short and J 0 bases short, with 19 bases between. Germline V gene sequence: CDR1 MGHRA, CDR2 YSYEKL. CDR3 length: 18 residues.

Details on this clone: The junction does not match germline at one end; this may be a read error. The V gene is TRBV10-3, the J gene TRBJ2-5; D may be TRBD1 (6 bases). This CDR3 region has 13 residues. The germline V gene encodes CDR1 ENHRY and CDR2 SYGVKD. CDR3 sequence (DNA): TGTGCCATAAGTGCTGACAGGAAGGGGACCCAGTACTTC. As protein: CAISADRKGTQYF.

The genes are TRBV18 and TRBJ2-7; 7 bases fit TRBD2. From germline, CDR1 is KGHSH and CDR2 LQKENI. This CDR3 spans 15 amino acids. The J segment lost 7 bases and the V segment lost 2 bases, leaving 11 bases of the junction unmatched. The CDR3 DNA sequence: TGTGCCAGCTCACCAGGGGGGGGACGAGCGGGGGAGCAGTACTTC. Residues: CASSPGGGRAGEQYF.

The chain recombines TRBV6-6 with TRBJ2-1; possible D gene TRBD2, 6 bases. Trimming removed 0 bases from V and 1 base from J, with 7 bases in between. This CDR3 spans 15 amino acids. Germline CDR1 is MNHNY and CDR2 is SVGAGI (reference sequence). CDR3 sequence: CASSYSGGSYNEQFF. The CDR3 nucleotides read TGTGCCAGCAGTTACTCGGGGGGTTCCTACAATGAGCAGTTCTTC.

This sequence joins TRBV7-8 and TRBJ2-2; D perhaps matches TRBD1 (5 bases). The CDR3 spans 16 residues. CDR1 is SGHVS, CDR2 FQNEAQ, per germline. V shed 5 bases and J shed 0 bases, with 13 bases lying between them. Here the CDR3 DNA reads TGTGCCAGCAGCCCATTCAGGGTACCGAACACCGGGGAGCTGTTTTTT. Translated: CASSPFRVPNTGELFF.

The rearrangement uses TRBV5-1 and TRBJ2-1; D is undetermined. With 4 bases removed from V and 0 bases from J, the gap between germline ends came to 17 bases. The CDR3 loop spans 17 amino acids. Germline V gene data show CDR1 as SGHRS and CDR2 as YFSETQ. Here the CDR3 reads CASSPGASSLSYNEQFF. Here the CDR3 DNA reads TGCGCCAGCAGCCCTGGTGCCTCTTCACTCTCCTACAATGAGCAGTTCTTC.

The chain combines TRBV4-3 with TRBJ1-2; 10 positions match TRBD1. This CDR3 contains 18 residues. CDR1 is LGHNA, CDR2 YSLEER, per germline. The V and J ends lost 1 base and 8 bases, in that order; junction bases with no gene match: 16. CDR3 in DNA: TGCGCCAGCAGCCAAGGAGGGACAGGGGTAATTTCTCGTCGGGGCTACACCTTC. This encodes CASSQGGTGVISRRGYTF.

The chain has TRBV27 and TRBJ2-3; TRBD2 matches 13 bases. V dropped 2 bases and J dropped 4; count of bases not matched to a gene: 12. Germline lookup yields CDR1 MNHEY and CDR2 SMNVEV (reference sequence). The CDR3 has 19 residues. CDR3 amino acids: CASSLGPGLAGMGSDTQYF. For the CDR3, the DNA is TGTGCCAGCAGTTTAGGTCCGGGACTAGCGGGAATGGGGTCAGATACGCAGTATTTT.

This clone was counted a single time. J is TRBJ2-3 and V is TRBV7-8; D remains unclear. Trimming removed 0 bases at V and 0 bases at J, with 10 bases between. Germline V gene sequence: CDR1 SGHVS, CDR2 FQNEAQ. This CDR3 is 16 amino acids long. As DNA, the CDR3 is TGTGCCAGCAGCTTAGCGACCGGGTCTAGCACAGATACGCAGTATTTT. It yields the protein CASSLATGSSTDTQYF.

The genes are TRBV20-1 and TRBJ2-3; maybe TRBD2 (5 bases). The germline CDR1 and CDR2 sequences are DFQATT and SNEGSKA (reference sequence). The CDR3 extends over 11 amino acids. The CDR3, as DNA: TGCAGCCCCAAACGGGGAGATACGCAGTATTTT. It is translated as CSPKRGDTQYF.

The rearrangement joins TRBV29-1 to TRBJ1-4; D perhaps matches TRBD1 (5 bases). Trimming cost V 1 base and J 11 bases, with 8 bases left between them. There are 11 residues in the CDR3. Germline V gene sequence: CDR1 SQVTM, CDR2 ANQGSEA. The chain's CDR3 is CSVEAGGKLFF. DNA of the CDR3: TGCAGCGTTGAAGCGGGGGGGAAACTGTTTTTT.

V usage is TRBV19 and J usage is TRBJ2-7, with 7 bases identical to TRBD1. J gave up 2 bases and V 0 bases, and 4 bases lay outside the gene matches. The CDR3 is 15 amino acids. Germline V gene lookup returns CDR1 LNHDA and CDR2 SQIVND (reference sequence). The CDR3 loop is CASSIDRDSPYEQYF. CDR3 bases: TGTGCCAGTAGTATAGATCGGGACAGCCCCTACGAGCAGTACTTC.

The V call is TRBV28, the J call TRBJ2-5, with a weak D call TRBD2 (5 bases). CDR1 MDHEN and CDR2 SYDVKM come from the germline V gene. V lost 7 bases, J lost 4 bases, and 19 bases lay in between. This CDR3 region has 15 residues. The CDR3 is CASISTGVVGETQYF. The CDR3 nucleotides read TGTGCCAGCATTTCGACCGGGGTGGTAGGAGAGACCCAGTACTTC.

The chain has TRBV7-9 and TRBJ2-3; 10 nucleotides line up with TRBD2. The germline V gene encodes CDR1 SEHNR and CDR2 FQNEAQ (reference sequence). This CDR3 has 16 amino acids. V was clipped by 5 bases and J by 3 bases; unmatched bases: 8. This chain's CDR3 is CASSTPASGRTDTQYF. Written as DNA, the CDR3 is TGTGCCAGCAGCACCCCGGCTAGCGGGAGAACAGATACGCAGTATTTT.

This rearrangement joins TRBV5-1 to TRBJ1-4; TRBD1 is a possible D gene (5 bases). Looked up from germline, CDR1 is SGHRS and CDR2 is YFSETQ. Trimming took 5 bases from V and 3 from J, leaving 8 bases between them. The CDR3 totals 13 residues. CDR3 in amino acids: CASRTEPNEKLFF. CDR3 DNA: TGCGCCAGCAGGACAGAACCTAATGAAAAACTGTTTTTT.

The rearrangement uses TRBV5-1 and TRBJ1-3; 7 bases are shared with TRBD1. J gave up 2 bases and V 0 bases, and 5 bases lay outside the gene matches. The CDR3 has 16 amino acids. Germline V gene sequence: CDR1 SGHRS, CDR2 YFSETQ. CDR3 in amino acids: CASSLEPGGTGNTIYF. In DNA form, the CDR3 reads TGCGCCAGCAGCTTGGAACCAGGGGGTACTGGAAACACCATATATTTT.

The chain links TRBV27 to TRBJ2-7; 10 bases align to TRBD1. Trimming cost V 2 bases and J 2 bases; bases outside gene matches: 6. Germline V lookup: CDR1 MNHEY, CDR2 SMNVEV (reference sequence). The CDR3 sequence is 16 residues long. CDR3 DNA sequence: TGTGCCAGCAGTTTAGGGAGGACAGGGGGAACCTACGAGCAGTACTTC. Residues: CASSLGRTGGTYEQYF.

This clone has just one count. V and J are TRBV14 and TRBJ2-2; tentative D call: TRBD2 (5 bases). The ends were cut back, 4 bases at V and 5 bases at J, with 8 bases in the middle. The CDR3 contains 13 residues. Germline V lookup: CDR1 SGHDN, CDR2 FVKESK. The CDR3 loop is CASSREITGELFF. Here the CDR3 DNA reads TGTGCCAGCAGCCGGGAGATAACCGGGGAGCTGTTTTTT. Full variable domain (outside the CDR3, taken from reference TRBV14 and TRBJ2-2): EAGVTQFPSHSVIEKGQTVTLRCDPISGHDNLYWYRRVMGKEIKFLLHFVKESKQDESGMPNNRFLAERTGGTYSTLKVQPAELEDSGVYFCASSREITGELFFGEGSRLTVL.

CDR3 in amino acids: CASSYGTPYEQYF. CDR3 in DNA: TGTGCCAGCAGTTACGGGACACCCTACGAGCAGTACTTC. The chain is built from TRBV6-5 and TRBJ2-7, with a weak D call TRBD1 (6 bases). Germline values: CDR1 MNHEY, CDR2 SVGAGI. CDR3 length equals 13 residues. V gave up 2 bases and J gave up 2 bases, with 7 bases separating them.

V is TRBV19 and J is TRBJ1-4; D unresolved. Between the trimmed V and J ends, which lost 2 bases and 8 bases, there was a span of 15 bases. Germline-derived CDR1 and CDR2 are LNHDA and SQIVND (reference sequence). CDR3 length: 15 amino acids. This CDR3 reads CASSIIGGIGEKLFF. The CDR3 DNA sequence: TGTGCCAGTAGTATAATCGGAGGGATCGGCGAAAAACTGTTTTTT.

This chain links TRBV5-4 with TRBJ2-7; the D gene is possibly TRBD1 (6 bases). CDR1 SGHNT and CDR2 YYREEE come from the germline V gene (reference sequence). Trimming left V 4 bases short and J 7 bases short, with 21 bases between. The CDR3 length is 15 residues. CDR3 sequence: CASSLGQPLSGEQYF. The CDR3 nucleotides are TGTGCCAGCAGCCTCGGACAGCCCCTCTCCGGTGAGCAGTACTTC. Full variable domain (remainder filled in from reference TRBV5-4 and TRBJ2-7): ETGVTQSPTHLIKTRGQQVTLRCSSQSGHNTVSWYQQALGQGPQFIFQYYREEENGRGNFPPRFSGLQFPNYSSELNVNALELDDSALYLCASSLGQPLSGEQYFGPGTRLTVT.

The chain carries TRBV27 and TRBJ1-6; 8 bases line up with TRBD1. Germline V gene data show CDR1 as MNHEY and CDR2 as SMNVEV (reference sequence). The CDR3 extends over 16 amino acids. Trimming took 0 bases from V and 7 from J; bases not matched to a gene: 5. As DNA, the CDR3 is TGTGCCAGCAGTTTATCGGGACGGACAGGGAATTCACCCCTCCACTTT. Protein product: CASSLSGRTGNSPLHF.

This chain links TRBV28 with TRBJ1-5; TRBD1 might be the D (6 bases). Deletions cut 3 bases from V and 1 base from J, with 13 bases between. This CDR3 region has 16 residues. CDR1 and CDR2 (germline): MDHEN, SYDVKM. The CDR3 DNA is TGTGCCAGCAGTTTCCAGGGGTCTCGGAGCAATCAGCCCCAGCATTTT. Protein product: CASSFQGSRSNQPQHF. Full variable domain (rest looked up from reference TRBV28 and TRBJ1-5): DVKVTQSSRYLVKRTGEKVFLECVQDMDHENMFWYRQDPGLGLRLIYFSYDVKMKEKGDIPEGYSVSREKKERFSLILESASTNQTSMYLCASSFQGSRSNQPQHFGDGTRLSIL.

V is TRBV5-6 and J is TRBJ1-1; a weak D match, TRBD1 (6 bases). From germline, CDR1 is SGHDT and CDR2 YYEEEE. The CDR3 extends over 14 amino acids. V was shortened by 4 bases and J by 3 bases, with 13 bases between the two germline ends. The CDR3, as DNA: TGTGCCAGCAGCGGGACACAATGGTACACTGAAGCTTTCTTT. Amino acid sequence: CASSGTQWYTEAFF.

This clone was counted once. The chain joins TRBV7-2 to TRBJ1-1; D gene ambiguous. Germline values: CDR1 SGHTA, CDR2 FQGNSA. Deletions cut 3 bases from V and 1 base from J, with 12 bases between. The CDR3 has 15 amino acids. The CDR3 spells CASSFKGGANTEAFF. CDR3 bases: TGTGCCAGCAGCTTTAAGGGAGGCGCGAACACTGAAGCTTTCTTT.

The V and J genes are TRBV9 and TRBJ2-3; TRBD2 matches at 8 bases. Germline V gene data show CDR1 as SGDLS and CDR2 as YYNGEE. CDR3 length equals 16 residues. V lost 0 bases to trimming and J lost 6 bases; unmatched junction nucleotides: 9. CDR3 loop: CASSVVPAGDGDTQYF. CDR3 DNA sequence: TGTGCCAGCAGCGTAGTTCCAGCGGGGGATGGTGATACGCAGTATTTT.

The chain employs TRBV18 and TRBJ2-5; 8 bases line up with TRBD2. J was trimmed by 5 bases and V by 2 bases; bases with no gene match: 7. This CDR3 spans 15 amino acids. Germline assignment: CDR1 KGHSH and CDR2 LQKENI. The CDR3 reads CASSPFSGGQETQYF. CDR3 coding DNA: TGTGCCAGCTCACCATTTTCGGGAGGGCAGGAGACCCAGTACTTC. The whole variable domain, filled in from reference TRBV18 and TRBJ2-5, reads NAGVMQNPRHLVRRRGQEARLRCSPMKGHSHVYWYRQLPEEGLKFMVYLQKENIIDESGMPKERFSAEFPKEGPSILRIQQVVRGDSAAYFCASSPFSGGQETQYFGPGTRLLVL.

This clone was detected once. This chain joins TRBV15 and TRBJ2-5; 11 bases are shared with TRBD2. The CDR3 is made up of 17 amino acids. The J segment lost 4 bases and the V segment lost 6 bases, leaving 13 bases of the junction unmatched. Germline CDR1 LNHNV, CDR2 YYDKDF (reference sequence). The CDR3 reads CATSDGTSGERGETQYF. The CDR3 region has the DNA TGTGCCACCAGTGATGGGACTAGCGGAGAACGAGGAGAGACCCAGTACTTC.